The 10 T cell receptor beta chains below all came from one sample that was sequenced in a study of T cell responses to AZD1222 COVID-19 vaccine. Here immunoSEQ multiplex PCR was the method, and the copy in TCRdb shows in-frame clones only, minus some. The data show about 140,000 clones, roughly 93% seen once. The input for sequencing was peripheral blood, taken after recovery from COVID-19. All receptors derive from an adult who had recovered from COVID-19.

The V and J genes are TRBV2 and TRBJ2-7; 7 nucleotides agree with TRBD1. From germline, CDR1 is SNHLY and CDR2 FYNNEI. This CDR3 region has 10 residues. Losses at the gene ends were 6 bases for V and 9 bases for J; bases not matched to a gene: 2. In DNA, the CDR3 is TGTGCCAGCAGGGGGGACAGGCAGTACTTC. This sequence encodes CASRGDRQYF. The full variable domain, rest sourced from reference TRBV2 and TRBJ2-7, is EPEVTQTPSHQVTQMGQEVILRCVPISNHLYFYWYRQILGQKVEFLVSFYNNEISEKSEIFDDQFSVERPDGSNFTLKIRSTKLEDSAMYFCASRGDRQYFGPGTRLTVT.

Here the CDR3 reads CASSLGGTGGRGYTF. DNA of the CDR3: TGTGCCAGCAGCTTGGGAGGGACAGGGGGGAGAGGCTACACCTTC. This chain links TRBV5-5 with TRBJ1-2; 11 bases match TRBD1. This CDR3 is 15 amino acids long. V trimming: 0 bases; J trimming: 8 bases; junction bases outside the gene matches: 6. Germline CDR1 is SGHKS and CDR2 is YYEKEE (reference sequence).

V is TRBV5-1 and J is TRBJ2-2; D gene ambiguous. V was cut by 1 base and J by 2 bases, with 9 bases left in between. This CDR3 is built from 15 residues. Germline V gene lookup returns CDR1 SGHRS and CDR2 YFSETQ. The chain's CDR3 is CASSLKGPNTGELFF. The CDR3 nucleotides are TGCGCCAGCAGCTTGAAAGGGCCTAACACCGGGGAGCTGTTTTTT.

The rearrangement joins TRBV28 to TRBJ2-7; TRBD1 or TRBD2 may be the D gene (5 bases each). Germline loops: CDR1 MDHEN, CDR2 SYDVKM. The CDR3 is made up of 12 amino acids. The V gene lost 5 bases and the J gene lost 6 bases, with 11 bases spanning the gap. This CDR3 is CASSEGRFEQYF. The CDR3 nucleotides read TGTGCCAGCAGTGAGGGGCGGTTCGAGCAGTACTTC.

The sample holds one count of this clone. The chain links TRBV4-1 to TRBJ2-3; 9 nucleotides align to TRBD2. The CDR3 loop spans 19 amino acids. CDR1 and CDR2 (germline): MGHRA, YSYEKL. The junction had 14 bases not matched to a gene; V was cut back by 2 bases and J by 2 bases. The CDR3 here is CASSQTNGYSGSITDTQYF. The CDR3 DNA reads as TGCGCCAGCAGCCAAACAAACGGGTATAGCGGGAGCATCACAGATACGCAGTATTTT.

The chain couples TRBV9 to TRBJ1-1, with 8 bases identical to TRBD1. This CDR3 contains 15 residues. The germline V gene encodes CDR1 SGDLS and CDR2 YYNGEE. Trimming cost V 4 bases and J 5 bases; bases outside gene matches: 10. CDR3 amino acids: CASSFGTGGWTEAFF. The CDR3 nucleotides are TGTGCCAGCAGCTTCGGGACAGGAGGTTGGACTGAAGCTTTCTTT.

This chain uses TRBV5-1 with TRBJ1-1; D gene uncertain. Per the germline V gene, CDR1 is SGHRS and CDR2 is YFSETQ. Trimming stripped 4 bases from V and 6 bases from J, with 13 bases between. This CDR3 is 13 amino acids long. The CDR3 loop reads CASSPSGRPEAFF. The CDR3 coding sequence is TGCGCCAGCAGCCCGAGTGGGAGGCCTGAAGCTTTCTTT.

This clone came up once. The chain employs TRBV2 and TRBJ2-3; 8 nucleotides match TRBD2. The CDR3 contains 16 residues. J gave up 0 bases and V 4 bases, and 6 bases lay outside the gene matches. Germline values: CDR1 SNHLY, CDR2 FYNNEI. CDR3 nucleotides: TGTGCCAGCAGTGCAGGACTAGCCACTAGCACAGATACGCAGTATTTT. It yields the protein CASSAGLATSTDTQYF. Using reference TRBV2 and TRBJ2-3 for the parts outside the CDR3, the full variable domain is EPEVTQTPSHQVTQMGQEVILRCVPISNHLYFYWYRQILGQKVEFLVSFYNNEISEKSEIFDDQFSVERPDGSNFTLKIRSTKLEDSAMYFCASSAGLATSTDTQYFGPGTRLTVL.

The rearrangement joins TRBV4-1 to TRBJ1-1; D is uncertain. The germline V and J ends were trimmed by 2 bases and 9 bases, with 10 bases remaining between them. The CDR3 runs to 12 residues. Germline CDR1 is MGHRA and CDR2 is YSYEKL. The CDR3 DNA reads TGCGCCAGCAGCCAATGGGGAGGTAAAGCTTTCTTT. It codes for CASSQWGGKAFF.

The V and J genes are TRBV3-1 (or the pseudogene TRBV3-2) and TRBJ2-7; TRBD2 matches at 10 bases. The germline V gene has CDR1 LGHDT and CDR2 YNNKEL (reference sequence). The CDR3 spans 16 residues. The trim removed 4 bases at V and 5 bases at J, leaving 11 bases unmatched. The CDR3 sequence: CASSPLAGGAPNEQYF. As DNA, the CDR3 is TGTGCCAGCAGCCCCTTAGCGGGAGGCGCGCCCAACGAGCAGTACTTC.